One sample yielded the 14 T cell receptor beta chains listed below, sequenced in a study of blood T cell repertoires in COVID-19. The table came from immunoSEQ multiplex PCR; TCRdb's copy has only in-frame clones and leaves some out. The sample yields 15,000 to 20,000 clones, roughly 91% seen once. The sequenced sample was peripheral blood. The receptors come from a human donor in a cohort sampled during active COVID-19.

The chain carries TRBV28 and TRBJ1-5; D not certain. CDR3 size: 10 residues. Trimming shortened V by 8 bases and J by 7 bases, and 6 bases separated the two germline ends. The germline V gene has CDR1 MDHEN and CDR2 SYDVKM. CDR3 coding DNA: TGTGCCAGCTCAGGCCAGCCCCAGCATTTT. Translated, it gives CASSGQPQHF.

This clone was detected only once. The chain has TRBV5-1 and TRBJ2-5, with D tentatively TRBD1 (6 bases). The CDR3 is 14 amino acids. Germline CDR1 is SGHRS and CDR2 is YFSETQ. Trimming removed 4 bases at V and 2 bases at J, with 12 bases between. This CDR3 reads CASSDPTGQETQYF. The DNA of the CDR3 is TGCGCCAGCAGCGATCCCACAGGGCAAGAGACCCAGTACTTC.

This sequence joins TRBV11-2 and TRBJ2-7; 7 bases map to TRBD1. CDR3 size: 13 residues. The V gene end was trimmed by 4 bases and the J gene end by 6 bases; junction bases not matched to a gene: 6. Germline lookup yields CDR1 SGHAT and CDR2 FQNNGV. CDR3 coding DNA: TGTGCCAGCAGCTCGTGGGACAGCTCCGAGCAGTACTTC. Encoded protein: CASSSWDSSEQYF. The whole variable domain, filled in from reference TRBV11-2 and TRBJ2-7, reads EAGVAQSPRYKIIEKRQSVAFWCNPISGHATLYWYQQILGQGPKLLIQFQNNGVVDDSQLPKDRFSAERLKGVDSTLKIQPAKLEDSAVYLCASSSWDSSEQYFGPGTRLTVT.

V gene TRBV20-1 combines with J gene TRBJ2-1; 8 nucleotides match TRBD2. This CDR3 has 16 amino acids. The J segment lost 3 bases and the V segment lost 3 bases, leaving 10 bases of the junction unmatched. The V gene's germline CDR1 is DFQATT and CDR2 SNEGSKA (reference sequence). CDR3 amino acids: CSASAIGGLVYNEQFF. The CDR3 DNA sequence: TGCAGTGCTAGTGCCATTGGGGGACTAGTCTACAATGAGCAGTTCTTC.

This clone was observed a handful of times. This sequence joins TRBV19 and TRBJ2-1, with a tentative D call TRBD1 (6 bases). This CDR3 has 16 amino acids. V dropped 6 bases and J dropped 9 bases, with 24 bases sitting between them. Germline V gene lookup returns CDR1 LNHDA and CDR2 SQIVND (reference sequence). The CDR3 sequence is CASRSPYQGFSSEQFF. CDR3 in DNA: TGTGCCAGTAGGAGTCCCTACCAGGGGTTCTCAAGTGAGCAGTTCTTC.

This rearrangement joins TRBV18 to TRBJ1-5, with D unresolved. Trimming stripped 5 bases from V and 7 bases from J, with 21 bases between. Germline values: CDR1 KGHSH, CDR2 LQKENI. The CDR3 extends over 16 amino acids. DNA of the CDR3: TGTGCCAGCTCATCGAGGCTGGGGAGAACGAGACAGCCCCAGCATTTT. Encoded protein: CASSSRLGRTRQPQHF.

This chain links TRBV6-1 with TRBJ1-6; D gene unclear. This CDR3 comprises 15 residues. V lost 2 bases, J lost 6 bases, and 11 bases lay in between. Germline assignment: CDR1 MNHNS and CDR2 SASEGT. The CDR3 spells CASSERGSGNSPLHF. The CDR3 DNA is TGTGCCAGCAGTGAACGAGGTTCGGGTAATTCACCCCTCCACTTT.

The gene calls are TRBV11-2 and TRBJ1-2; D is unresolved. This CDR3 contains 13 residues. Trimming removed 5 bases from V and 4 bases from J, with 11 bases in between. CDR1 and CDR2 from the germline V gene are SGHAT and FQNNGV. For the CDR3, the DNA is TGTGCCAGCAGCCCGGGAGATCTCTATGGCTACACCTTC. Amino acid sequence: CASSPGDLYGYTF.

The chain joins TRBV24-1 to TRBJ2-2; D is undetermined. Germline values: CDR1 KGHDR, CDR2 SFDVKD. Trimming took off 6 bases at V and 6 bases at J, with 7 bases between the two ends. The CDR3 is made up of 12 amino acids. CDR3 residues: CATSRGPGELFF. CDR3 DNA sequence: TGTGCCACCAGTAGAGGTCCCGGGGAGCTGTTTTTT.

The chain employs TRBV7-9 and TRBJ2-1; 13 bases fit TRBD2. This CDR3 contains 19 residues. After removal of 3 bases from V and 0 bases from J, the junction contained 8 bases not matched to a gene. Looked up from germline, CDR1 is SEHNR and CDR2 is FQNEAQ (reference sequence). CDR3 sequence: CASSFGRLAGGSSYNEQFF. The CDR3 DNA reads TGTGCCAGCAGCTTCGGGAGACTAGCGGGAGGATCCTCCTACAATGAGCAGTTCTTC.

The V call is TRBV5-4, the J call TRBJ2-2; D is unresolved. The CDR3 covers 14 residues. V was cut by 4 bases and J by 4 bases, with 11 bases left in between. CDR1 is SGHNT, CDR2 YYREEE, per germline (reference sequence). CDR3 residues: CASSPPMSTGELFF. In nucleotides, the CDR3 is TGTGCCAGCAGCCCACCAATGAGCACCGGGGAGCTGTTTTTT.

This chain connects TRBV7-2 to TRBJ2-3; 8 positions match TRBD2. The ends lost 5 bases at V and 3 bases at J; junction bases unmatched: 13. This CDR3 comprises 17 residues. Germline CDR1 reads SGHTA; CDR2 reads FQGNSA. The CDR3 here is CASSLRPAPSGTDTQYF. The DNA of the CDR3 is TGTGCCAGCAGCCTCCGCCCGGCCCCTAGCGGGACAGATACGCAGTATTTT.

The V gene is TRBV30, the J gene TRBJ1-2; D is unresolved. Germline-derived CDR1 and CDR2 are GTSNPN and SVGIG (reference sequence). The CDR3 sequence is 14 residues long. V gave up 0 bases and J gave up 4 bases, with 12 bases separating them. This CDR3 is CAWSVSGPGYGYTF. The CDR3 DNA reads TGTGCCTGGAGTGTCTCCGGCCCGGGCTATGGCTACACCTTC.

The chain combines TRBV19 with TRBJ1-4, with TRBD1 matching over 9 bases. CDR1 LNHDA and CDR2 SQIVND come from the germline V gene (reference sequence). V dropped 7 bases and J dropped 2; count of bases not matched to a gene: 5. CDR3 length equals 15 residues. This CDR3 reads CASKDRGITNEKLFF. The CDR3 DNA reads as TGTGCCAGTAAAGACAGGGGGATTACTAATGAAAAACTGTTTTTT. Filled out from reference TRBV19 and TRBJ1-4, the complete variable domain reads DGGITQSPKYLFRKEGQNVTLSCEQNLNHDAMYWYRQDPGQGLRLIYYSQIVNDFQKGDIAEGYSVSREKKESFPLTVTSAQKNPTAFYLCASKDRGITNEKLFFGSGTQLSVL.